A single T cell receptor (beta chain) is shown here with its context. The data stem from a study of blood T cell repertoires in COVID-19. In the source study's methods: Quantification of nucleated cells was approximated via reference gene primer amplification. Measured with immunoSEQ multiplex PCR; TCRdb has only the in-frame clones, and not every one. V and J calls and clone size are copied from that table; D and trimming were computed from the DNA. The table shows 300,000 to 350,000 clones, with 80% to 90% occurring only once. The V gene's germline CDR1 is LGHNA and CDR2 YSLEER. This CDR3 is built from 17 residues. V dropped 4 bases and J dropped 4; count of bases not matched to a gene: 5. Participants' reported clinical history set cohort assignment.

Sequencing was carried out using PBMCs or T cells enriched from blood (not recorded which). The sequence derives from a woman under 30 who had recovered from COVID-19. The genes are TRBV4-3 and TRBJ2-1; 15 bases match TRBD2. CDR3 in DNA: TGCGCCAGCAGCCCCGGACTAGCGGGAGGGGGGTACAATGAGCAGTTCTTC. This gives the protein CASSPGLAGGGYNEQFF.